Listed here are 10 T cell receptor beta chains from one sample, sequenced in a study of T cells in women clearing cervical HPV infection. The repertoire was sequenced with immunoSEQ multiplex PCR; TCRdb's copy has only in-frame clones and lacks some. Its table lists roughly 35,000 clones. The source material was blood buffy coat. These receptors were taken from a woman between 18 and 70 years old with a cervical HPV16 infection that either progressed to CIN3+ or cleared (not recorded which).

The sequenced CDR3 bases are TGTGCCACCCGGGACAGGGCTTATCAGCCC. Its translation: CATRDRAYQP. The whole CDR3 protein is CATRDRAYQPQHF. The chain links TRBV6-2 or TRBV6-3 to TRBJ1-5; TRBD1 matches at 9 bases. The CDR3 goes on 3 residues after the read ends, and that part is filled in from the germline J gene. This CDR3 spans 13 amino acids. The J segment lost 5 bases and the V segment lost 10 bases, leaving 6 bases of the junction unmatched. CDR1 is MNHEY and CDR2 is SVGEGT in the germline V gene.

As regards this clone: Sequencing ends 3 residues short of the CDR3 end; the germline J gene provides the rest. The chain employs TRBV11-2 and TRBJ2-2, with D maybe TRBD1 (5 bases). Germline lookup yields CDR1 SGHAT and CDR2 FQNNGV. With 1 base removed from V and 4 bases from J, the gap between germline ends came to 10 bases. The CDR3 is 15 residues long. The CDR3 is CASSLGQLLTGELFF. CDR3 DNA (partial): TGTGCCAGCAGCTTAGGACAGCTTCTCACCGGGGAG. Full variable domain (rest looked up from reference TRBV11-2 and TRBJ2-2): EAGVAQSPRYKIIEKRQSVAFWCNPISGHATLYWYQQILGQGPKLLIQFQNNGVVDDSQLPKDRFSAERLKGVDSTLKIQPAKLEDSAVYLCASSLGQLLTGELFFGEGSRLTVL.

On this clone itself: The CDR3 extends 3 residues past the end of the read, so its final part is completed from the germline J gene. The chain couples TRBV4-1 to TRBJ1-5; D is perhaps TRBD1 (5 bases). The CDR3 consists of 16 residues. V lost 0 bases to trimming and J lost 4 bases, with 13 bases between them. The V gene's germline CDR1 is MGHRA and CDR2 YSYEKL. CDR3 sequence: CASSQDPRGGNQPQHF. The DNA read from the CDR3 is TGCGCCAGCAGCCAAGATCCACGGGGGGGAAATCAGCCC.

In the case of this clone: The read terminates 3 residues before the CDR3 end, so the remaining end is supplied by the germline J gene. The chain has TRBV20-1 and TRBJ1-5; TRBD1 aligns across 7 bases. V shed 1 base, J shed 3 bases, and the junction held 3 bases outside the gene matches. Germline-derived CDR1 and CDR2 are DFQATT and SNEGSKA (reference sequence). The CDR3 totals 14 residues. Partial CDR3 DNA: TGCAGTGCTAGAGGCAGGGGGTACAATCAGCCC. It yields the protein CSARGRGYNQP. The whole CDR3 protein reads CSARGRGYNQPQHF.

On this clone itself: The read terminates 3 residues ahead of where the CDR3 ends, so the germline J gene completes it. V is TRBV29-1 and J is TRBJ2-3; maybe TRBD1 (7 bases). The CDR3 is made up of 20 amino acids. Between the trimmed V and J ends, which lost 3 bases and 3 bases, there was a span of 31 bases. Germline assignment: CDR1 SQVTM and CDR2 ANQGSEA. CDR3 loop: CSVEVRGIRGAKEVTDTQYF. CDR3 DNA (partial): TGCAGCGTTGAGGTCAGGGGTATCAGGGGGGCTAAAGAAGTGACAGATACG.

Of note for this clone: The read ends 3 residues shy of where the CDR3 ends; the end is completed using the germline J gene. The chain recombines TRBV7-6 with TRBJ1-6, with 9 bases identical to TRBD1. The germline V gene encodes CDR1 SGHVS and CDR2 FNYEAQ. The CDR3 runs 13 residues. The CDR3 protein is CASSPQRQGALHF. The part of the CDR3 DNA that was read is TGTGCCAGCAGCCCGCAACGACAGGGGGCC.

Concerning this clone itself: The CDR3 end falls 3 residues outside the read, so it is completed with the germline J gene. V and J are TRBV7-2 and TRBJ1-2; TRBD1 matches 9 bases. The CDR3 is 13 amino acids. The germline gives CDR1 SGHTA, CDR2 FQGNSA. CDR3 DNA, as far as it was read: TGTGCCAGCAGCTCCGGGACAGGGAATACC. This gives the protein CASSSGTGNT. The entire CDR3 protein is CASSSGTGNTYTF.

Turning to this clone: The read is 3 residues too short to cover the CDR3 end, so that end is filled in from the germline J gene. V gene TRBV6-1 combines with J gene TRBJ2-1, with D perhaps matching TRBD1 (6 bases). The length of the CDR3 is 14 residues. Germline loops: CDR1 MNHNS, CDR2 SASEGT. The ends were cut back, 4 bases at V and 8 bases at J, with 15 bases in the middle. The CDR3 here is CASSVPANRDEQFF. The CDR3 DNA, read in part, is TGTGCCAGCAGTGTGCCGGCCAACAGGGATGAG.

A word on this clone: The read comes to an end 3 residues before the CDR3 does, leaving the germline J gene to fill in the end. J is TRBJ2-7 and V is TRBV5-1; D is perhaps TRBD2 (6 bases). V lost 0 bases, J lost 6 bases, and 10 bases lay in between. Germline CDR1 and CDR2: SGHRS and YFSETQ. The CDR3 is 13 residues long. CDR3 protein: CASSLGGVCEQYF. CDR3 DNA, as far as it was read: TGCGCCAGCAGCTTGGGCGGGGTCTGCGAG.

Note on this clone: The missing CDR3 end, 3 residues past where the read stops, is filled in from the germline J gene. This rearrangement joins TRBV9 to TRBJ2-5, with 7 bases lining up with TRBD2. The V and J ends lost 1 base and 1 base, in that order; junction bases with no gene match: 1. The CDR3 is 14 amino acids. Germline values: CDR1 SGDLS, CDR2 YYNGEE. CDR3 residues: CASSVKRGQETQYF. The CDR3 bases that were read are TGTGCCAGCAGCGTAAAGCGGGGCCAAGAGACC.